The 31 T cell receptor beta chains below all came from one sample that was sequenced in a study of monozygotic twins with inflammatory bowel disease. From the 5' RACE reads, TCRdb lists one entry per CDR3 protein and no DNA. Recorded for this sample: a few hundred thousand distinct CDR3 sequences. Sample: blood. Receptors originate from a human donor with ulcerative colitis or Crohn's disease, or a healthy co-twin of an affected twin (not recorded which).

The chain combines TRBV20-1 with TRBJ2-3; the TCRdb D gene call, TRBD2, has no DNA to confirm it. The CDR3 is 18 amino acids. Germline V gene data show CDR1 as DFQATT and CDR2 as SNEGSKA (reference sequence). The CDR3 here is CSARPGRASGGNADTQYF.

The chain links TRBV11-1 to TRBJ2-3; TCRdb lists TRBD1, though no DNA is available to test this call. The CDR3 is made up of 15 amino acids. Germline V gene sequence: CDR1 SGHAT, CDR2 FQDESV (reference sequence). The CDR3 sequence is CASSIWTGGKDTQYF.

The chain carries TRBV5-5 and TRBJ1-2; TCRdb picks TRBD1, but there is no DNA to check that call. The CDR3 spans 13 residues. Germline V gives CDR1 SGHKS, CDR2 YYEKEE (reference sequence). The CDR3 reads CASSLRDRDSYTF.

CDR3 protein: CASSQQAYGYTF. The chain couples TRBV7-9 to TRBJ1-2. The CDR3 runs to 12 residues. The V gene's germline CDR1 is SEHNR and CDR2 FQNEAQ (reference sequence). Full variable domain (outside the CDR3, taken from reference TRBV7-9 and TRBJ1-2): DTGVSQNPRHKITKRGQNVTFRCDPISEHNRLYWYRQTLGQGPEFLTYFQNEAQLEKSRLLSDRFSAERPKGSFSTLEIQRTEQGDSAMYLCASSQQAYGYTFGSGTRLTVV.

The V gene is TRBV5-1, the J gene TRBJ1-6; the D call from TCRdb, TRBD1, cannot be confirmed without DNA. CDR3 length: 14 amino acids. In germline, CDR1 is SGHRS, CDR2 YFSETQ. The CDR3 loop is CASSLQTGRSPLHF.

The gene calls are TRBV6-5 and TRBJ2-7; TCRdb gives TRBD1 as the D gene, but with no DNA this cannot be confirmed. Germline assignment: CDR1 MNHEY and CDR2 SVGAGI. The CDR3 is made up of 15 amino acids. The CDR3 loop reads CASSYERGLSYEQYF.

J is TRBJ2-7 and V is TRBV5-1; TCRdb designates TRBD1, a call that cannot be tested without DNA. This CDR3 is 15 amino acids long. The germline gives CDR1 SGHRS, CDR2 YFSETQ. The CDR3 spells CASSRQAARVEEQYF. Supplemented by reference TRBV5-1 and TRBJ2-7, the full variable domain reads KAGVTQTPRYLIKTRGQQVTLSCSPISGHRSVSWYQQTPGQGLQFLFEYFSETQRNKGNFPGRFSGRQFSNSRSEMNVSTLELGDSALYLCASSRQAARVEEQYFGPGTRLTVT.

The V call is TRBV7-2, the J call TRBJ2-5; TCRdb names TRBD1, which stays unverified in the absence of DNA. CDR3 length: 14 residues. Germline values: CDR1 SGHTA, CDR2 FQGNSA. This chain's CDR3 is CASSPSQASETQYF.

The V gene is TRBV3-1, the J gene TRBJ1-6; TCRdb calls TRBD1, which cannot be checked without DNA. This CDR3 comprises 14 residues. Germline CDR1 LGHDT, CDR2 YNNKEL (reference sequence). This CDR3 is CASSRDRGYSPLHF.

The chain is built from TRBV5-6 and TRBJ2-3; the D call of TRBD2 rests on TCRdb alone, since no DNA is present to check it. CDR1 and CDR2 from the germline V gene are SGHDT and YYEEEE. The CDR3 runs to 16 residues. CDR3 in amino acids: CATSLLAGEVTDTQYF. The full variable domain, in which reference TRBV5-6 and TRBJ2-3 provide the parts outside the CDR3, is DAGVTQSPTHLIKTRGQQVTLRCSPKSGHDTVSWYQQALGQGPQFIFQYYEEEERQRGNFPDRFSGHQFPNYSSELNVNALLLGDSALYLCATSLLAGEVTDTQYFGPGTRLTVL.

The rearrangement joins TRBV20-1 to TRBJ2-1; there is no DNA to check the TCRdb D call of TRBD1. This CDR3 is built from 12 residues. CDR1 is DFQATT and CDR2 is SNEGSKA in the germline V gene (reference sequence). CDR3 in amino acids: CSAGGHSNEQFF.

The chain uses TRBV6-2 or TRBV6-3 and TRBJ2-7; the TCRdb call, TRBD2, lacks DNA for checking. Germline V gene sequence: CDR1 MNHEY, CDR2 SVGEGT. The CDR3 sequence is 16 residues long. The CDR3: CASSRIPGLAGDEQYF.

CDR3 protein: CASSLLVGREEETQYF. The chain combines TRBV5-6 with TRBJ2-5; checking the TCRdb D call of TRBD2 is not possible without DNA. The CDR3 is made up of 16 amino acids. CDR1 is SGHDT and CDR2 is YYEEEE in the germline V gene.

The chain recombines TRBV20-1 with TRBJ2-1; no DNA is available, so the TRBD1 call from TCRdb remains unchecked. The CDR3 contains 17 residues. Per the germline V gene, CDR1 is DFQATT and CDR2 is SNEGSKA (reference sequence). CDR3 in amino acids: CSASGAATGSLNNEQFF.

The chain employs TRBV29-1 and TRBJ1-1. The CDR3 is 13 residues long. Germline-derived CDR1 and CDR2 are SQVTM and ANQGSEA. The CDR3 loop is CSGKSRGLAEAFF.

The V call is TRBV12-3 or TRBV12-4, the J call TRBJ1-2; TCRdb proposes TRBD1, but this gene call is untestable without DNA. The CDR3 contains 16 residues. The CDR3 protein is CASSFMWVRPGDGYTF.

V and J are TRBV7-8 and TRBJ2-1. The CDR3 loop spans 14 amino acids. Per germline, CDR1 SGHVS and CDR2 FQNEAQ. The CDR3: CASSLDWDYNEQFF.

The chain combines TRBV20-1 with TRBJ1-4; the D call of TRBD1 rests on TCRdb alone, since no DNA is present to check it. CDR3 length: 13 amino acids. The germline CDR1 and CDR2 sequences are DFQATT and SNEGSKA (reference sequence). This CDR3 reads CSARKGKYEKLFF.

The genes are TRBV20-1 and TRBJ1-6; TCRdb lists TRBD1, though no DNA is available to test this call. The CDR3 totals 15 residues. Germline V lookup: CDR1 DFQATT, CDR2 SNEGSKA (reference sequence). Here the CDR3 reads CSARDRRQGSSPLHF.

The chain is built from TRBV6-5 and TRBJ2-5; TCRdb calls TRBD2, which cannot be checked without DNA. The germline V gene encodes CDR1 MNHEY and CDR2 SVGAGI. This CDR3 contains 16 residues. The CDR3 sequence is CASGYGTSGGQETQYF.

CDR3 sequence: CASSLVQGPIDNEQFF. The chain combines TRBV7-9 with TRBJ2-1; TCRdb calls TRBD2, which cannot be checked without DNA. The CDR3 is 16 residues long. Germline-derived CDR1 and CDR2 are SEHNR and FQNEAQ (reference sequence).

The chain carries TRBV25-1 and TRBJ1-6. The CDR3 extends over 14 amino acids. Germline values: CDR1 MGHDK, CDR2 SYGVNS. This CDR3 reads CASSEPTGSSPLHF.

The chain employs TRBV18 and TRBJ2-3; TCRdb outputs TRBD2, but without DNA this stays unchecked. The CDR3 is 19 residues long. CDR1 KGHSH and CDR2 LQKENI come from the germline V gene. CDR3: CASSPRRTSGGHGTDTQYF.

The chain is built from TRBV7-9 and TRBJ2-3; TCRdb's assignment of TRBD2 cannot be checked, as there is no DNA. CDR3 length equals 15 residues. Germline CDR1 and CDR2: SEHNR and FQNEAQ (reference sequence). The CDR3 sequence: CASSSPRGNTDTQYF. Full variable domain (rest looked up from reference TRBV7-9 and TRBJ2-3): DTGVSQNPRHKITKRGQNVTFRCDPISEHNRLYWYRQTLGQGPEFLTYFQNEAQLEKSRLLSDRFSAERPKGSFSTLEIQRTEQGDSAMYLCASSSPRGNTDTQYFGPGTRLTVL.

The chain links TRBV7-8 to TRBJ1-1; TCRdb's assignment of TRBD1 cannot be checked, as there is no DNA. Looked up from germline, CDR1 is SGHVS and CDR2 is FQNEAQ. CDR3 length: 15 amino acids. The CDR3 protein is CASSPLTGMNTEAFF. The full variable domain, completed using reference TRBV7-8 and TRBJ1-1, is GAGVSQSPRYKVAKRGQDVALRCDPISGHVSLFWYQQALGQGPEFLTYFQNEAQLDKSGLPSDRFFAERPEGSVSTLKIQRTQQEDSAVYLCASSPLTGMNTEAFFGQGTRLTVV.

The CDR3 is CASSQRLAGGFQETQYF. This chain links TRBV4-1 with TRBJ2-5; with no DNA, the TCRdb D assignment of TRBD2 cannot be verified. The CDR3 length is 17 residues. The germline V gene encodes CDR1 MGHRA and CDR2 YSYEKL.

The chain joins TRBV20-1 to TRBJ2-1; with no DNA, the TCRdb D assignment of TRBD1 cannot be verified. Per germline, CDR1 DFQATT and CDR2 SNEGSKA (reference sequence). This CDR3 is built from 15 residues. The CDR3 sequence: CSASPGPRGYNEQFF.

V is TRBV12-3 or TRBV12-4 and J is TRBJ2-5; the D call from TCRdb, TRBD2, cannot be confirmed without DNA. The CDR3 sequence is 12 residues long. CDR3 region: CASTPGGETQYF.

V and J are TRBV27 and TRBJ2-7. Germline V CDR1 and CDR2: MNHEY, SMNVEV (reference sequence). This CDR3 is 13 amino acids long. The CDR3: CASSFKQQYEQYF.

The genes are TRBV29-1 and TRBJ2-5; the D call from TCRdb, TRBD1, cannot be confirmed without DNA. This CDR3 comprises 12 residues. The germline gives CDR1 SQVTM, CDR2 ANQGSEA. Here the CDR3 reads CSVEGGTETQYF.

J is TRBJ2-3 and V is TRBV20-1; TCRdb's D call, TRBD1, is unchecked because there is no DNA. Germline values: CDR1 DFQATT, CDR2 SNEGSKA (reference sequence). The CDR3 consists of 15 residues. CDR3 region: CSAHHGGTHTDTQYF.